The 31 T cell receptor beta chains below were found in one sample sequenced in a study of shared clonotypes between healthy human individuals. The assay was immunoSEQ multiplex PCR, and TCRdb's table has in-frame clones only and misses some. There are around 640,000 clones in the sample; 90% to 97% occur only once, and more than 0.085% lies in the top ten. The naive CD8 population came from CD45RO-negative cells selected for CCR7, without terminally differentiated effector memory CD45RA+ cells. Sequencing was done on a sample of naive CD8+ T cells sorted from blood. Receptor source: a woman in her twenties or thirties in good health.

This clone was detected only once. The chain recombines TRBV2 with TRBJ2-7, with 15 bases lining up with TRBD2. J gave up 0 bases and V 6 bases, and 9 bases lay outside the gene matches. The CDR3 spans 18 residues. Germline V CDR1 and CDR2: SNHLY, FYNNEI. CDR3 loop: CASRSGTSGRHSSYEQYF. As DNA, the CDR3 is TGTGCCAGCAGATCCGGGACTAGCGGGAGGCATAGCTCCTACGAGCAGTACTTC. The whole variable domain, remainder taken from reference TRBV2 and TRBJ2-7, is EPEVTQTPSHQVTQMGQEVILRCVPISNHLYFYWYRQILGQKVEFLVSFYNNEISEKSEIFDDQFSVERPDGSNFTLKIRSTKLEDSAMYFCASRSGTSGRHSSYEQYFGPGTRLTVT.

In DNA form, the CDR3 reads TGTGCCAGTGGCCCCGGAGGTTTCTACAATGAGCAGTTCTTC. Protein sequence: CASGPGGFYNEQFF. The chain is built from TRBV27 and TRBJ2-1; D perhaps matches TRBD2 (5 bases). Deletions cut 9 bases from V and 3 bases from J, with 15 bases between. The CDR3 covers 14 residues. In germline, CDR1 is MNHEY, CDR2 SMNVEV (reference sequence).

This chain joins TRBV15 and TRBJ1-5, with a possible D match to TRBD1 (5 bases). Germline CDR1 reads LNHNV; CDR2 reads YYDKDF (reference sequence). V lost 0 bases and J 7 bases, leaving 10 bases between the germline ends. This CDR3 region has 14 residues. CDR3 bases: TGTGCCACCAGCAGAGAGGGGGTTGGGCAGCCCCAGCATTTT. It specifies CATSREGVGQPQHF.

The CDR3 here is CASSIRGPAYEQFF. The CDR3 bases are TGTGCCAGTAGTATTAGGGGCCCCGCCTATGAGCAGTTCTTC. V and J are TRBV19 and TRBJ2-1, with a weak D call TRBD1 (5 bases). The germline V gene has CDR1 LNHDA and CDR2 SQIVND (reference sequence). The CDR3 runs 14 residues. Trimming took off 3 bases at V and 8 bases at J, with 14 bases between the two ends.

The J gene is TRBJ2-7, the V gene TRBV7-2; unclear D gene. The CDR3 runs 17 residues. Germline-derived CDR1 and CDR2 are SGHTA and FQGNSA. Trimming pared 3 bases from V and 5 bases from J, leaving 23 bases between. The CDR3 here is CASSFTVKSKMADEQYF. The CDR3 DNA is TGTGCCAGCAGCTTCACCGTCAAAAGCAAAATGGCGGACGAGCAGTACTTC.

This clone was recorded once. This rearrangement joins TRBV19 to TRBJ2-7; perhaps D is TRBD1 or TRBD2 (6 bases each). The CDR3 contains 14 residues. V was clipped by 6 bases and J by 1 base, with 13 bases between them. Germline V gene data show CDR1 as LNHDA and CDR2 as SQIVND (reference sequence). In DNA form, the CDR3 reads TGTGCCAGTAGCCAAGGAGGGGGATCCTACGAGCAGTACTTC. It encodes CASSQGGGSYEQYF.

J is TRBJ2-1 and V is TRBV5-5; a weak D match, TRBD1 (6 bases). Germline CDR1 SGHKS, CDR2 YYEKEE (reference sequence). This CDR3 contains 13 residues. With 4 bases removed from V and 5 bases from J, the gap between germline ends came to 10 bases. The CDR3 loop reads CASSPWTDNEQFF. CDR3 nucleotides: TGTGCCAGCAGCCCGTGGACAGACAATGAGCAGTTCTTC.

The chain couples TRBV29-1 to TRBJ2-7; the D is unclear. This CDR3 is 13 amino acids long. V was clipped by 1 base and J by 3 bases, with 10 bases between them. Looked up from germline, CDR1 is SQVTM and CDR2 is ANQGSEA. Here the CDR3 DNA reads TGCAGCGTTGAAGGAGAGCAGTACTACGAGCAGTACTTC. This gives the protein CSVEGEQYYEQYF.

This chain uses TRBV27 with TRBJ1-1; 9 bases are a match to TRBD1. The CDR3 runs to 18 residues. Germline assignment: CDR1 MNHEY and CDR2 SMNVEV (reference sequence). The V and J ends lost 5 bases and 1 base, in that order; junction bases with no gene match: 14. CDR3 coding DNA: TGTGCCAGCAGTGCCCAAGTTATGGGGACAGGGAAGAACACTGAAGCTTTCTTT. Its translation: CASSAQVMGTGKNTEAFF.

Remarks on this clone: Other DNA sequences in the same sample also yield this CDR3. As DNA, the CDR3 is TGTGCCAGCAGTGCGAATGAGCAGTTCTTC. Translated: CASSANEQFF. The chain links TRBV25-1 to TRBJ2-1; D unresolved. Germline V CDR1 and CDR2: MGHDK, SYGVNS. V lost 4 bases and J 7 bases, leaving 2 bases between the germline ends. There are 10 residues in the CDR3.

In regard to this clone: The same CDR3 can be traced to other DNA sequences in this sample. This sequence joins TRBV30 and TRBJ1-5; no clear D gene. Between the trimmed V and J ends, which lost 1 base and 1 base, there was a span of 5 bases. CDR3 length: 13 residues. Germline V gene data show CDR1 as GTSNPN and CDR2 as SVGIG (reference sequence). The chain's CDR3 is CAWSAESNQPQHF. Written as DNA, the CDR3 is TGTGCCTGGAGTGCCGAGAGCAATCAGCCCCAGCATTTT.

The V call is TRBV5-1, the J call TRBJ2-1, with 13 bases identical to TRBD2. This CDR3 has 19 amino acids. CDR1 is SGHRS and CDR2 is YFSETQ in the germline V gene. Trimming at V came to 4 bases and at J to 2 bases, leaving 12 bases not matched to a gene. CDR3 in DNA: TGCGCCAGCAGCCCAGGACTAGCGGGAGCCAAGGGTCCCTACAATGAGCAGTTCTTC. As protein: CASSPGLAGAKGPYNEQFF.

This clone was counted a single time. The V and J genes are TRBV29-1 and TRBJ2-7; TRBD2 might be the D (6 bases). The CDR3 contains 12 residues. V shed 5 bases and J shed 3 bases, with 11 bases lying between them. The germline CDR1 and CDR2 sequences are SQVTM and ANQGSEA. The CDR3 loop reads CSVRDSGYEQYF. The DNA for the CDR3 is TGCAGCGTTAGGGACTCCGGCTACGAGCAGTACTTC.

The gene calls are TRBV28 and TRBJ2-1; D is possibly TRBD1 or TRBD2 (6 bases each). The CDR3 is made up of 14 amino acids. The V and J ends lost 3 bases and 5 bases respectively, with 11 bases between them. The V gene's germline CDR1 is MDHEN and CDR2 SYDVKM. The CDR3 nucleotides read TGTGCCAGCAGTTTTCGAGGGGGGAACAATGAGCAGTTCTTC. Amino acid sequence: CASSFRGGNNEQFF.

The rearrangement links TRBV28 to TRBJ1-1; possible D gene TRBD1, 5 bases. V was shortened by 3 bases and J by 7 bases, with 12 bases between the two germline ends. This CDR3 spans 13 amino acids. Germline lookup yields CDR1 MDHEN and CDR2 SYDVKM. The CDR3 DNA is TGTGCCAGCAGTTTTGGGGAGGGACTTGAAGCTTTCTTT. This translates into CASSFGEGLEAFF.

As for this clone: Other DNA sequences within the sample encode an identical CDR3. The V call is TRBV7-9, the J call TRBJ1-1, with D unclear. The V gene's germline CDR1 is SEHNR and CDR2 FQNEAQ (reference sequence). There are 12 residues in the CDR3. The V end was cut by 5 bases, the J end by 6 bases, with 10 bases between. The CDR3 reads CASSPGGSEAFF. The CDR3, as DNA: TGTGCCAGCAGCCCCGGAGGGTCTGAAGCTTTCTTT.

J is TRBJ2-3 and V is TRBV27; 7 nucleotides agree with TRBD2. Germline CDR1 reads MNHEY; CDR2 reads SMNVEV (reference sequence). This CDR3 spans 13 amino acids. The ends lost 8 bases at V and 4 bases at J; junction bases unmatched: 6. The CDR3 DNA reads as TGTGCCAGCGGACTAGGGGCCCCAGATACGCAGTATTTT. Translation: CASGLGAPDTQYF.

This chain links TRBV7-9 with TRBJ2-6; the D is unclear. This CDR3 comprises 18 residues. V lost 4 bases and J 4 bases, leaving 20 bases between the germline ends. Germline CDR1 reads SEHNR; CDR2 reads FQNEAQ (reference sequence). The CDR3 nucleotides are TGTGCCAGCAGCTCTAGTTTCGGTTGGGGAACCGGGGCCAACGTCCTGACTTTC. Translated, it gives CASSSSFGWGTGANVLTF.

The chain carries TRBV28 and TRBJ2-5, with D hard to call. V dropped 6 bases and J dropped 2 bases, with 16 bases sitting between them. Germline CDR1 MDHEN, CDR2 SYDVKM. CDR3 size: 15 residues. In DNA, the CDR3 is TGTGCCAGCAGGACTCTAGTAACCAAACAAGAGACCCAGTACTTC. It is translated as CASRTLVTKQETQYF.

V usage is TRBV7-9 and J usage is TRBJ2-7, with TRBD2 as a possible D gene (5 bases). The germline V gene encodes CDR1 SEHNR and CDR2 FQNEAQ (reference sequence). Deletions cut 3 bases from V and 2 bases from J, with 8 bases between. The CDR3 runs to 13 residues. CDR3 loop: CASSFGLPYEQYF. The DNA for the CDR3 is TGTGCCAGCAGCTTCGGACTTCCCTACGAGCAGTACTTC.

The V call is TRBV10-2, the J call TRBJ1-5; D not certain. The V gene's germline CDR1 is WSHSY and CDR2 SAAADI. The CDR3 sequence is 15 residues long. The V end was cut by 2 bases, the J end by 2 bases, with 10 bases between. CDR3: CASSESFWGNQPQHF. The CDR3 DNA follows: TGCGCCAGCAGTGAGAGTTTTTGGGGCAATCAGCCCCAGCATTTT.

This sequence joins TRBV21-1 and TRBJ2-2; the table gives TRBD2 as D, unverified against the DNA. TRBV21-1 has pseudogene status. The CDR3 has 16 residues. CDR3 amino acids: CASSKYASGNTGELFF. DNA for the CDR3: TGTGCCAGCAGCAAATATGCTAGCGGGAACACCGGGGAGCTGTTTTTT.

V usage is TRBV27 and J usage is TRBJ2-1; 8 bases agree with TRBD2. Trimming took 6 bases from V and 5 from J; bases not matched to a gene: 12. The germline CDR1 and CDR2 sequences are MNHEY and SMNVEV (reference sequence). The CDR3 sequence is 16 residues long. CDR3 in DNA: TGTGCCAGCAGCCGACCCGAGCGGGAGAACGACAATGAGCAGTTCTTC. This gives the protein CASSRPERENDNEQFF.

The gene calls are TRBV7-9 and TRBJ2-7; no firm D call. The CDR3 runs 13 residues. Germline CDR1 is SEHNR and CDR2 is FQNEAQ (reference sequence). V lost 6 bases to trimming and J lost 2 bases, with 11 bases between them. CDR3: CASRAELTYEQYF. The CDR3 region has the DNA TGTGCCAGCAGGGCAGAGCTTACCTACGAGCAGTACTTC.

This rearrangement joins TRBV4-1 to TRBJ2-7; D unresolved. The germline V gene encodes CDR1 MGHRA and CDR2 YSYEKL. The V end was cut by 1 base, the J end by 1 base, with 11 bases between. The CDR3 has 15 amino acids. CDR3 sequence: CASSQGGSLSYEQYF. The DNA of the CDR3 is TGCGCCAGCAGCCAAGGCGGTAGCTTATCCTACGAGCAGTACTTC.

This chain joins TRBV9 and TRBJ2-1; D is ambiguous. CDR1 is SGDLS and CDR2 is YYNGEE in the germline V gene. The CDR3 length is 16 residues. Trimming took off 3 bases at V and 0 bases at J, with 13 bases between the two ends. CDR3 bases: TGTGCCAGCAGCGCCCCGACGGGCTCCTCCTACAATGAGCAGTTCTTC. Translated: CASSAPTGSSYNEQFF.

J is TRBJ2-7 and V is TRBV11-2; 7 bases match TRBD1. CDR1 and CDR2 (germline): SGHAT, FQNNGV. The CDR3 sequence is 13 residues long. V gave up 4 bases and J gave up 3 bases; unmatched junction bases: 3. The CDR3 region is CASSYGTVYEQYF. The CDR3 nucleotides are TGTGCCAGCAGCTATGGGACAGTCTACGAGCAGTACTTC.

The rearrangement joins TRBV27 to TRBJ2-7, with TRBD1 matching 10 bases. Trimming at V came to 4 bases and at J to 3 bases, leaving 9 bases not matched to a gene. The CDR3 has 16 residues. Looked up from germline, CDR1 is MNHEY and CDR2 is SMNVEV (reference sequence). Here the CDR3 reads CASSSTGTGVFYEQYF. The CDR3 region has the DNA TGTGCCAGCAGTTCCACCGGGACAGGGGTGTTCTACGAGCAGTACTTC.

The rearrangement uses TRBV25-1 and TRBJ2-2, with D hard to call. There are 13 residues in the CDR3. V was shortened by 2 bases and J by 8 bases, with 9 bases between the two germline ends. Germline lookup yields CDR1 MGHDK and CDR2 SYGVNS. Here the CDR3 reads CASSEPSGGELFF. CDR3 sequence (DNA): TGTGCCAGCAGTGAACCCTCAGGAGGGGAGCTGTTTTTT.

This chain connects TRBV9 to TRBJ1-2; TRBD1 is a possible D gene (5 bases). Per the germline V gene, CDR1 is SGDLS and CDR2 is YYNGEE. This CDR3 has 14 amino acids. V lost 6 bases and J lost 6, with 18 bases in between. The CDR3 nucleotides read TGTGCCAGCACCCTAGACCGGGGGAGCCATGGCTACACCTTC. This encodes CASTLDRGSHGYTF.

This chain joins TRBV14 and TRBJ2-7, with D perhaps TRBD1 (6 bases). This CDR3 is built from 15 residues. V dropped 0 bases and J dropped 5 bases, with 14 bases sitting between them. CDR1 SGHDN and CDR2 FVKESK come from the germline V gene. CDR3 sequence (DNA): TGTGCCAGCAGCCAAGAAGTACCGGGACACCACGAGCAGTACTTC. Amino acid sequence: CASSQEVPGHHEQYF. The complete variable domain, with remaining parts taken from reference TRBV14 and TRBJ2-7, reads EAGVTQFPSHSVIEKGQTVTLRCDPISGHDNLYWYRRVMGKEIKFLLHFVKESKQDESGMPNNRFLAERTGGTYSTLKVQPAELEDSGVYFCASSQEVPGHHEQYFGPGTRLTVT.